These 5 T cell receptor beta chains share one sample of origin, sequenced in a study of blood T cell repertoires in COVID-19. The table came from immunoSEQ multiplex PCR; TCRdb's copy has only in-frame clones and leaves some out. The sample has 70,000 to 95,000 clones; roughly 83% are singletons. What was sequenced was peripheral blood. The origin of the receptors is a human donor in a cohort sampled during active COVID-19.

The genes are TRBV19 and TRBJ1-5; weak D call: TRBD1 (5 bases). The CDR3 sequence is 15 residues long. CDR1 is LNHDA and CDR2 is SQIVND in the germline V gene (reference sequence). V gave up 5 bases and J gave up 3 bases, with 14 bases separating them. CDR3 amino acids: CASSPVLGLNQPQHF. Written as DNA, the CDR3 is TGTGCCAGTAGTCCTGTTTTGGGGCTCAATCAGCCCCAGCATTTT.

The V gene is TRBV5-4, the J gene TRBJ2-1, with D perhaps TRBD1 (5 bases). Trimming removed 0 bases at V and 10 bases at J, with 17 bases between. The CDR3 runs 15 residues. CDR1 SGHNT and CDR2 YYREEE come from the germline V gene (reference sequence). Here the CDR3 DNA reads TGTGCCAGCAGCTTGGCGACTTACTCGCAGGGCGAGCAGTTCTTC. Translating it yields CASSLATYSQGEQFF.

The chain is built from TRBV6-4 and TRBJ1-1; D gene uncertain. This CDR3 comprises 14 residues. Trimming cost V 6 bases and J 2 bases, with 13 bases left between them. In germline, CDR1 is MRHNA, CDR2 SNTAGT. The CDR3 is CASSRKESNTEAFF. The CDR3 DNA sequence: TGTGCCAGCAGCCGAAAGGAGAGTAACACTGAAGCTTTCTTT.

The chain uses TRBV27 and TRBJ2-1; 13 bases are a match to TRBD2. Germline CDR1 MNHEY, CDR2 SMNVEV (reference sequence). The CDR3 runs to 16 residues. V shed 5 bases and J 4 bases; nucleotides not matched to a gene: 5. The CDR3 nucleotides read TGTGCCAGCAGTCTTGGACTAGCGGGAGCTTACAATGAGCAGTTCTTC. It encodes CASSLGLAGAYNEQFF.

This rearrangement joins TRBV5-4 to TRBJ2-2; tentative D call: TRBD1 (5 bases). V lost 2 bases, J lost 6 bases, and 17 bases lay in between. There are 16 residues in the CDR3. Germline V gene lookup returns CDR1 SGHNT and CDR2 YYREEE (reference sequence). The CDR3 is CASSFRPGLNPGELFF. The CDR3 DNA reads as TGTGCCAGCAGCTTTCGGCCAGGGTTAAACCCCGGGGAGCTGTTTTTT. Complete variable domain (other parts from reference TRBV5-4 and TRBJ2-2): ETGVTQSPTHLIKTRGQQVTLRCSSQSGHNTVSWYQQALGQGPQFIFQYYREEENGRGNFPPRFSGLQFPNYSSELNVNALELDDSALYLCASSFRPGLNPGELFFGEGSRLTVL.